This T cell receptor beta chain is from a study of T cell responses to AZD1222 COVID-19 vaccine. Study summary: Some second doses came at about 4 weeks and others at about 12 weeks; these were pooled. General observations from the study: Targets within unmutated variant regions were reportedly found for nearly half of spike-specific TCRs.

There are 15 residues in the CDR3. V lost 1 base and J lost 8; bases outside the gene matches: 8. From germline, CDR1 is SGHTA and CDR2 FQGTGA. Turning to this clone: As yet, its antigen is unknown.

Sequencing used immunoSEQ multiplex PCR; TCRdb keeps in-frame clones, though not all of them. This table holds roughly 150,000 clones, 80% to 90% found once. The chain couples TRBV7-3 to TRBJ2-1, with TRBD2 matching over 7 bases. This clonotype originated in an adult in good health. The specimen was peripheral blood, collected on day 0 of AZD1222 vaccination. The CDR3 DNA reads TGTGCCAGCAGCTTAAGAGGGAGGGCCGTCGATGAGCAGTTCTTC. It is translated as CASSLRGRAVDEQFF. The full variable domain, in which reference TRBV7-3 and TRBJ2-1 provide the parts outside the CDR3, is GAGVSQTPSNKVTEKGKYVELRCDPISGHTALYWYRQSLGQGPEFLIYFQGTGAADDSGLPNDRFFAVRPEGSVSTLKIQRTERGDSAVYLCASSLRGRAVDEQFFGPGTRLTVL.